Following are 27 T cell receptor beta chains from one sample sequenced in a study of T-cell memory formation after mild COVID-19. TCRdb called the 5' RACE reads again in MiXCR, with one record for every CDR3 protein. The sample has about 140,000 distinct CDR3 sequences, around 27% seen once; the top ten hold roughly a quarter. What was sequenced was PBMCs or a T cell subset sorted from them (not recorded which). The receptors were gathered from an adult woman who had mild COVID-19 (a few samples of this study predate the infection). Cell type and time point are not known.

The V gene is TRBV3-1, the J gene TRBJ2-7, with a weak D call TRBD1 (5 bases). This CDR3 contains 15 residues. Per germline, CDR1 LGHDT and CDR2 YNNKEL (reference sequence). With 0 bases removed from V and 3 bases from J, the gap between germline ends came to 12 bases. CDR3 DNA sequence: TGTGCCAGCAGCCAAGAAAGTCAGGGTATCTACGAGCAGTACTTC. This codes for CASSQESQGIYEQYF.

This clonotype was seen more than once but under ten times. The chain is built from TRBV6-5 and TRBJ1-1; 7 bases align to TRBD1. The V segment lost 4 bases and the J segment 4 bases; nucleotides outside the gene matches: 3. Germline CDR1 and CDR2: MNHEY and SVGAGI. The CDR3 runs to 13 residues. In nucleotides, the CDR3 is TGTGCCAGCAGTTTCCACAGGGGCACTGAAGCTTTCTTT. This sequence encodes CASSFHRGTEAFF.

This clonotype was detected a few times. V gene TRBV5-4 combines with J gene TRBJ1-2; D gene uncertain. V shed 0 bases and J shed 2 bases, with 8 bases lying between them. This CDR3 has 14 residues. The germline gives CDR1 SGHNT, CDR2 YYREEE (reference sequence). This CDR3 is CASSLGEGNYGYTF. The CDR3 DNA follows: TGTGCCAGCAGCTTGGGAGAGGGAAACTATGGCTACACCTTC.

The sample holds a few counts of this clonotype. The V gene is TRBV7-4, the J gene TRBJ2-7; D gene uncertain. Germline V lookup: CDR1 SGHVT, CDR2 SQSDAQ. The CDR3 covers 16 residues. With 5 bases removed from V and 4 bases from J, the gap between germline ends came to 21 bases. The CDR3 nucleotides read TGTGCCAGCAGCCCAACCAAGGGTCGCAAGCCATACGAGCAGTACTTC. This sequence encodes CASSPTKGRKPYEQYF.

The V and J genes are TRBV15 and TRBJ2-1; TRBD2 matches at 12 bases. The V gene end was trimmed by 2 bases and the J gene end by 1 base; junction bases not matched to a gene: 9. The CDR3 extends over 19 amino acids. Germline CDR1 LNHNV, CDR2 YYDKDF (reference sequence). CDR3 sequence: CATSRYRLAGDLSYNEQFF. CDR3 nucleotides: TGTGCCACCAGCAGATACAGACTAGCGGGAGATCTTTCCTACAATGAGCAGTTCTTC.

This clonotype has more than one count but fewer than ten. The chain combines TRBV2 with TRBJ2-2; no definite D call. V was cut by 2 bases and J by 1 base, with 5 bases left in between. This CDR3 spans 14 amino acids. The germline V gene encodes CDR1 SNHLY and CDR2 FYNNEI. CDR3 nucleotide sequence: TGTGCCAGCAGTGAATGGGAGAACACCGGGGAGCTGTTTTTT. It is translated as CASSEWENTGELFF.

The chain employs TRBV29-1 and TRBJ2-3; 11 bases line up with TRBD2. The CDR3 runs 15 residues. The V gene end was trimmed by 4 bases and the J gene end by 0 bases; junction bases not matched to a gene: 3. Germline CDR1 and CDR2: SQVTM and ANQGSEA. CDR3 DNA sequence: TGCAGCGTTGTGACTAGCGGGACCAGCACAGATACGCAGTATTTT. Translated: CSVVTSGTSTDTQYF.

The chain has TRBV24-1 and TRBJ1-5, with unresolved D. The germline V gene encodes CDR1 KGHDR and CDR2 SFDVKD. With 4 bases removed from V and 5 bases from J, the gap between germline ends came to 17 bases. The CDR3 length is 16 residues. Here the CDR3 DNA reads TGTGCCACCAGTGACCCTGGAGGGCCCCCACATCAGCCCCAGCATTTT. Translating gives CATSDPGGPPHQPQHF.

Here the CDR3 DNA reads TGCGCCAGCAGCCTCTCTAGCGGGGGGACCTACAATGAGCAGTTCTTC. Translated: CASSLSSGGTYNEQFF. This chain joins TRBV4-1 and TRBJ2-1, with TRBD2 identical over 11 bases. This CDR3 is 16 amino acids long. Germline V gene sequence: CDR1 MGHRA, CDR2 YSYEKL. V dropped 4 bases and J dropped 2; count of bases not matched to a gene: 4.

There are a few counts of this clonotype. The chain has TRBV9 and TRBJ2-5; 8 bases map to TRBD1. This CDR3 has 14 residues. CDR1 and CDR2 from the germline V gene are SGDLS and YYNGEE. Trimming took 4 bases from V and 6 from J; bases not matched to a gene: 8. The CDR3 spells CASSPRQGRQTQYF. CDR3 bases: TGTGCCAGCAGCCCACGACAGGGGAGGCAGACCCAGTACTTC.

The V call is TRBV27, the J call TRBJ1-5; no clear D gene. V lost 2 bases to trimming and J lost 11 bases, with 16 bases between them. Germline values: CDR1 MNHEY, CDR2 SMNVEV (reference sequence). This CDR3 contains 14 residues. The CDR3 reads CASSLAGSGSAQHF. The DNA of the CDR3 is TGTGCCAGCAGTTTAGCAGGCTCCGGATCAGCCCAGCATTTT.

The rearrangement joins TRBV6-1 to TRBJ2-7; D is unresolved. With 11 bases removed from V and 4 bases from J, the gap between germline ends came to 9 bases. The CDR3 length is 10 residues. CDR1 and CDR2 from the germline V gene are MNHNS and SASEGT. DNA for the CDR3: TGTGCCGGGGTGAGGTACGAGCAGTACTTC. Protein product: CAGVRYEQYF.

This clonotype has just a few counts. The gene calls are TRBV2 and TRBJ2-3, with a possible D match to TRBD1 (6 bases). V lost 10 bases to trimming and J lost 4 bases, with 15 bases between them. CDR1 SNHLY and CDR2 FYNNEI come from the germline V gene. The CDR3 contains 13 residues. DNA of the CDR3: TGTGCCACCCGGGACGGACAGCCAGATACGCAGTATTTT. Its protein is CATRDGQPDTQYF.

CDR3 amino acids: CASSEYRVPNTEAFF. Here the CDR3 DNA reads TGTGCCAGCAGTGAATACAGGGTCCCTAACACTGAAGCTTTCTTT. The rearrangement links TRBV27 to TRBJ1-1; perhaps TRBD1 as D (6 bases). With 5 bases removed from V and 2 bases from J, the gap between germline ends came to 15 bases. Germline V gene lookup returns CDR1 MNHEY and CDR2 SMNVEV (reference sequence). CDR3 length: 15 amino acids.

The rearrangement links TRBV29-1 to TRBJ2-7, with D possibly TRBD2 on 6 matching bases. Germline V gene lookup returns CDR1 SQVTM and CDR2 ANQGSEA. CDR3 length equals 16 residues. Trimming pared 0 bases from V and 8 bases from J, leaving 23 bases between. For the CDR3, the DNA is TGCAGCGTTGAAGATTCCACCGGGACTGGATCGTTGAAGCAGTACTTC. Amino acids: CSVEDSTGTGSLKQYF.

V usage is TRBV12-3 or TRBV12-4 and J usage is TRBJ1-5; 8 bases match TRBD1. Trimming took 10 bases from V and 0 from J; bases not matched to a gene: 8. This CDR3 contains 15 residues. The CDR3 loop reads CATRDRRYSNQPQHF. The CDR3 coding sequence is TGTGCCACCCGGGACAGGCGGTATAGCAATCAGCCCCAGCATTTT.

This clonotype was seen only a few times. The chain joins TRBV7-8 to TRBJ2-7; either TRBD1 or TRBD2 may fit D (6 bases each). CDR1 is SGHVS, CDR2 FQNEAQ, per germline. With 5 bases removed from V and 3 bases from J, the gap between germline ends came to 17 bases. The CDR3 length is 15 residues. The CDR3 nucleotides read TGTGCCAGCAGCCTGCGACAGGAGGGTGTCTACGAGCAGTACTTC. Residues: CASSLRQEGVYEQYF.

This clonotype was recorded at least ten times. This chain joins TRBV20-1 and TRBJ1-6; TRBD1 matches at 9 bases. The ends lost 3 bases at V and 5 bases at J; junction bases unmatched: 5. Germline lookup yields CDR1 DFQATT and CDR2 SNEGSKA (reference sequence). The CDR3 covers 15 residues. The CDR3 DNA follows: TGCAGTGCTAGTCCACAGGGGGCGGATAATTCACCCCTCCACTTT. Protein sequence: CSASPQGADNSPLHF.

This clonotype has only a few counts. The chain combines TRBV7-2 with TRBJ1-1, with unresolved D. This CDR3 is built from 13 residues. The germline V gene encodes CDR1 SGHTA and CDR2 FQGNSA. Trimming removed 6 bases from V and 0 bases from J, with 8 bases in between. The CDR3 loop is CASSSWMNTEAFF. CDR3 coding DNA: TGTGCCAGCAGTTCTTGGATGAACACTGAAGCTTTCTTT. The full variable domain, with the rest looked up from reference TRBV7-2 and TRBJ1-1, is GAGVSQSPSNKVTEKGKDVELRCDPISGHTALYWYRQSLGQGLEFLIYFQGNSAPDKSGLPSDRFSAERTGGSVSTLTIQRTQQEDSAVYLCASSSWMNTEAFFGQGTRLTVV.

This clonotype was recorded at least ten times. The chain combines TRBV7-2 with TRBJ2-7; D is ambiguous. The germline V and J ends were trimmed by 5 bases and 2 bases, with 4 bases remaining between them. This CDR3 comprises 11 residues. CDR1 SGHTA and CDR2 FQGNSA come from the germline V gene. The CDR3 DNA reads as TGTGCCAGCAGCGCCGCCTACGAGCAGTACTTC. Protein product: CASSAAYEQYF.

The rearrangement uses TRBV9 and TRBJ2-3; TRBD2 aligns across 10 bases. CDR3 length: 14 amino acids. Germline-derived CDR1 and CDR2 are SGDLS and YYNGEE. J gave up 5 bases and V 4 bases, and 4 bases lay outside the gene matches. CDR3 coding DNA: TGTGCCAGCAGCCCAGCTAGCGGGGGAGATACGCAGTATTTT. This encodes CASSPASGGDTQYF.

CDR3 bases: TGTGCCAGCAGTCCCGGACAGGGAGGTACTTATGGCTACACCTTC. Translating gives CASSPGQGGTYGYTF. The chain links TRBV12-3 or TRBV12-4 to TRBJ1-2; TRBD1 aligns across 8 bases. V was pared by 5 bases and J by 5 bases, with 10 bases of the junction left unmatched. The CDR3 spans 15 residues.

This chain links TRBV15 with TRBJ2-1; 12 bases agree with TRBD2. The germline V gene encodes CDR1 LNHNV and CDR2 YYDKDF (reference sequence). V gave up 8 bases and J gave up 4 bases; unmatched junction bases: 3. The CDR3 spans 14 residues. CDR3 sequence: CATRTSGIYNEQFF. In DNA, the CDR3 is TGTGCCACCCGGACTAGCGGGATTTACAATGAGCAGTTCTTC. Filled out from reference TRBV15 and TRBJ2-1, the complete variable domain reads DAMVIQNPRYQVTQFGKPVTLSCSQTLNHNVMYWYQQKSSQAPKLLFHYYDKDFNNEADTPDNFQSRRPNTSFCFLDIRSPGLGDTAMYLCATRTSGIYNEQFFGPGTRLTVL.

This clonotype occurred a few times. The chain is built from TRBV27 and TRBJ1-1; D is unclear. CDR3 length: 12 residues. In germline, CDR1 is MNHEY, CDR2 SMNVEV (reference sequence). V dropped 9 bases and J dropped 8 bases, with 16 bases sitting between them. DNA of the CDR3: TGTGCCAGTGGGCGATGGAGTGGAGAAGCTTTCTTT. Its protein is CASGRWSGEAFF.

This clonotype was seen a few times. The J gene is TRBJ2-1, the V gene TRBV12-3 or TRBV12-4; D is possibly TRBD2 (6 bases). This CDR3 comprises 14 residues. V shed 5 bases and J shed 4 bases, with 12 bases lying between them. CDR3 in DNA: TGTGCCAGCAGTCCTCCCGGGAGATACAATGAGCAGTTCTTC. Its translation is CASSPPGRYNEQFF.

CDR3 DNA sequence: TGTGCCAGCAGCTGGGGGAACACCGGGGAGCTGTTTTTT. Its translation is CASSWGNTGELFF. The genes are TRBV7-6 and TRBJ2-2; D uncertain. V lost 4 bases and J 1 base, leaving 4 bases between the germline ends. The CDR3 has 13 amino acids. Germline V gene lookup returns CDR1 SGHVS and CDR2 FNYEAQ.

This chain links TRBV11-1 with TRBJ1-2; D is uncertain. The V gene lost 8 bases and the J gene lost 5 bases, with 9 bases spanning the gap. The V gene's germline CDR1 is SGHAT and CDR2 FQDESV (reference sequence). The CDR3 has 11 residues. Written as DNA, the CDR3 is TGTGCCAGCGGTTCTCAATATGGCTACACCTTC. It encodes CASGSQYGYTF.